This T cell receptor beta chain came from a study of cytomegalovirus exposure and HLA in healthy donors. Deletions cut 2 bases from V and 3 bases from J, with 17 bases between. CDR3 length equals 17 residues. Germline CDR1 is ENHRY and CDR2 is SYGVKD. TCRdb's table, derived via immunoSEQ multiplex PCR, lists solely in-frame clones and lacks some. Of over 250,000 clones listed, about 86% were seen once; the top ten hold about 1%. J is TRBJ1-3 and V is TRBV10-3; D might be TRBD1 (6 bases). The material sequenced was PBMCs. This receptor was taken from a woman aged 18-29 years in good health and CMV-seronegative. The CDR3 nucleotides read TGTGCCATCAGTGAGGAAGGGGGGGCTTCGTATGGAAACACCATATATTTT. This codes for CAISEEGGASYGNTIYF.